The entry below gives a single T cell receptor beta chain sequence along with its context. Repertoires were generated with immunoSEQ multiplex PCR, while TCRdb's copy carries only in-frame clones and drops some. The repertoire holds 43,000 or so clones, with about 84% as singletons. The sample originates from a study of PD-L1 blockade in urothelial cancer. The time point: pretreatment peripheral blood. Disease in patients was locally advanced or metastatic urothelial carcinoma. Germline CDR1 and CDR2: MNHEY and SMNVEV (reference sequence). Trimming cost V 3 bases and J 5 bases, with 22 bases left between them. The CDR3 has 17 residues.

The source of this sequence is a man aged 55 to 70 with urothelial cancer. The V call is TRBV27, the J call TRBJ2-5; the D gene is possibly TRBD2 (7 bases). This specimen was PBMCs, taken around atezolizumab (anti-PD-L1) treatment. The CDR3 protein is CASSFTYTGRGVETQYF. CDR3 DNA: TGTGCCAGCAGTTTCACGTATACAGGGAGGGGAGTGGAGACCCAGTACTTC.